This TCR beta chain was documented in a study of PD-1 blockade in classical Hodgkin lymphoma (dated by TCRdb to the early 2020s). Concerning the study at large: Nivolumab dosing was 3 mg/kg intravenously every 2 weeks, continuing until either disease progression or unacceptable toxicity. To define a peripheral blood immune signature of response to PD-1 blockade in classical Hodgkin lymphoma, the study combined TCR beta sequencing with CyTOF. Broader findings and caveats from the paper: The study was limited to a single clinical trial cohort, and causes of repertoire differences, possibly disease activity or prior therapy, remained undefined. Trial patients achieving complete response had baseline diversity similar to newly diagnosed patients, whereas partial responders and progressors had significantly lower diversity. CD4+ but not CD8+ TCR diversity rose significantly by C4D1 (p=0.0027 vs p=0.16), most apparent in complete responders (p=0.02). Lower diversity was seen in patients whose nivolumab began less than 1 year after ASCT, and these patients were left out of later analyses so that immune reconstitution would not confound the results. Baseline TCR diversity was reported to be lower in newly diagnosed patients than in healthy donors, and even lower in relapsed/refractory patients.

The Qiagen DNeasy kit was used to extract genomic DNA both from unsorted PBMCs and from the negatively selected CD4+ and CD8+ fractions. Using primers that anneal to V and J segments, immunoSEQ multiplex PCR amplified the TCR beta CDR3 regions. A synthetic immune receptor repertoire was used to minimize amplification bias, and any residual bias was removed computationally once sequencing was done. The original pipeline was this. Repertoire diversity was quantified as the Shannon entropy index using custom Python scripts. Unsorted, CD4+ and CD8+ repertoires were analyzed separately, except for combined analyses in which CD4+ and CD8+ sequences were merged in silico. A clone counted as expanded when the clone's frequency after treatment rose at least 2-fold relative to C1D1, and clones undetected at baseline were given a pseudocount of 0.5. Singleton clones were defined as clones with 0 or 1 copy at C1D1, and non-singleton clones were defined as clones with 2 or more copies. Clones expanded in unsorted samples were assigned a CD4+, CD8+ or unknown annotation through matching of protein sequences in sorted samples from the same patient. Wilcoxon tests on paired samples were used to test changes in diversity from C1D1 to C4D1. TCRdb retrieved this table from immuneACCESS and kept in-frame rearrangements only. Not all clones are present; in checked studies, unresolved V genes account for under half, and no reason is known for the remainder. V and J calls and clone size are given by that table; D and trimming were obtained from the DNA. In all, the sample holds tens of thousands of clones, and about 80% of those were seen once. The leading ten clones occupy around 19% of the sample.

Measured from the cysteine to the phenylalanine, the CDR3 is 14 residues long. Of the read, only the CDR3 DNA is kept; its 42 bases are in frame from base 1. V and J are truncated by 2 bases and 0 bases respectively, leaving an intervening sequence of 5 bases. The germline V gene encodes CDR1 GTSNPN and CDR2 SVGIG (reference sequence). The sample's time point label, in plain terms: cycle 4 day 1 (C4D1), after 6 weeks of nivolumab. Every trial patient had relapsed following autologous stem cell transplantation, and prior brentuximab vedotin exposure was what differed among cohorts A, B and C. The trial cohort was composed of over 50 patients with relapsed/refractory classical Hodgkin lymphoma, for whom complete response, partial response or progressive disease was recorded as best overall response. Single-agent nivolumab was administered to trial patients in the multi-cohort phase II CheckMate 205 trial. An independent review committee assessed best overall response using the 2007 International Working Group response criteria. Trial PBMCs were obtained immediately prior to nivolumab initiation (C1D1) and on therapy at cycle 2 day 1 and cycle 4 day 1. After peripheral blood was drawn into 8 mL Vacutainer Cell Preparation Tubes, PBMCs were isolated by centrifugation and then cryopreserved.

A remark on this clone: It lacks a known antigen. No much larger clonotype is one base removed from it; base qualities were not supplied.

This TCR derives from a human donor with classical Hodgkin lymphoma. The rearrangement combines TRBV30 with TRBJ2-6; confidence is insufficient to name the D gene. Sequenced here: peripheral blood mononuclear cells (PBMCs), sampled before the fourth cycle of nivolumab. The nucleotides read TGTGCCTGGAGTACAGTCTCTGGGGCCAACGTCCTGACTTTC. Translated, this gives CAWSTVSGANVLTF.